Given below is one T cell receptor (beta chain) in context. Its matching antigen is unknown. The CDR3 is 15 residues long. With V trimmed by 5 bases and J by 8 bases, 8 bases remained unmatched. CDR1 MNHEY and CDR2 SMNVEV come from the germline V gene (reference sequence). Primers: 60 Vbeta forward and 13 Jbeta reverse. The protocol was immunoSEQ multiplex PCR, while the TCRdb copy is restricted to in-frame clones and leaves out a portion. The sample shows 95,000 to 150,000 clones, over 60% of them seen only once. These data come from a study of cytomegalovirus exposure and HLA in healthy donors. Whole-study results and caveats: Most TCR sequences showed up rarely, but some public TCRs showed up in many donors.

The receptor was isolated from a young man in good health and CMV-seronegative. J is TRBJ1-4 and V is TRBV27; 10 positions match TRBD1. Sample: PBMCs. CDR3 in amino acids: CASSPMGQGSEKLFF. CDR3 in DNA: TGTGCCAGCAGTCCCATGGGACAGGGGAGCGAAAAACTGTTTTTT.